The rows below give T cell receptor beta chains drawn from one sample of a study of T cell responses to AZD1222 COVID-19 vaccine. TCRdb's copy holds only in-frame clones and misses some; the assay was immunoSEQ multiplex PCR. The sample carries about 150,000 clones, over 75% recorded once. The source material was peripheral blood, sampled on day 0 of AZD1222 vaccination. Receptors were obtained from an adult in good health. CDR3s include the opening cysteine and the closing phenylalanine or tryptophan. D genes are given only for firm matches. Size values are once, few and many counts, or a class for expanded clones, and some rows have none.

CDR3: CASSIGGQPQHF
DNA: TGTGCCAGTAGTATAGGAGGTCAGCCCCAGCATTTT
size: -
V: TRBV19
J: TRBJ1-5
D: -

CDR3: CASSETGDHEQFF
DNA: TGTGCCAGCAGCGAGACGGGTGACCATGAGCAGTTCTTC
size: once
V: TRBV5-4
J: TRBJ2-1
D: -

CDR3: CASSFHGPYQETQYF
DNA: TGTGCCAGCAGTTTCCACGGCCCGTACCAAGAGACCCAGTACTTC
size: -
V: TRBV27
J: TRBJ2-5
D: -

CDR3: CASSLDRRMSEQFF
DNA: TGTGCCAGCAGCTTAGACCGTAGGATGTCCGAGCAGTTCTTC
size: once
V: TRBV11-2
J: TRBJ2-1
D: -

CDR3: CASSQTRVGEDEKLFF
DNA: TGTGCCAGCAGCCAAACCCGGGTTGGGGAGGATGAAAAACTGTTTTTT
size: -
V: TRBV7-8
J: TRBJ1-4
D: -

CDR3: CSASLGAGEQYF
DNA: TGCAGTGCTAGTCTGGGGGCGGGGGAGCAGTACTTC
size: -
V: TRBV20-1
J: TRBJ2-7
D: -

CDR3: CASSSTSGGALFNEQFF
DNA: TGTGCCAGCAGCTCGACTAGCGGGGGGGCCTTATTCAATGAGCAGTTCTTC
size: -
V: TRBV7-9
J: TRBJ2-1
D: TRBD2

CDR3: CASSFRSHDTQYF
DNA: TGTGCCAGCAGTTTTAGGTCACACGATACGCAGTATTTT
size: once
V: TRBV28
J: TRBJ2-3
D: -

CDR3: CASSDRGGNTIYF
DNA: TGTGCCAGCAGTGACAGGGGTGGAAACACCATATATTTT
size: -
V: TRBV2
J: TRBJ1-3
D: -

CDR3: CASRMLSGANVLTF
DNA: TGCGCCAGCAGGATGCTCTCTGGGGCCAACGTCCTGACTTTC
size: -
V: TRBV5-1
J: TRBJ2-6
D: -

CDR3: CATSDLAPGPTDTQYF
DNA: TGTGCCACCAGTGATTTGGCCCCAGGGCCCACAGATACGCAGTATTTT
size: -
V: TRBV24-1
J: TRBJ2-3
D: -

CDR3: CASSWTEINQPQHF
DNA: TGTGCCAGCAGTTGGACAGAGATCAATCAGCCCCAGCATTTT
size: -
V: TRBV6-1
J: TRBJ1-5
D: -

CDR3: CAWRDRVPTEAFF
DNA: TGTGCCTGGAGGGACAGGGTCCCAACTGAAGCTTTCTTT
size: -
V: TRBV30
J: TRBJ1-1
D: TRBD1

CDR3: CASSQGRRISYEQYF
DNA: TGTGCCAGCAGCCAAGGTCGCAGGATATCCTACGAGCAGTACTTC
size: few
V: TRBV4-2
J: TRBJ2-7
D: -

CDR3: CASSLSRNTEAFF
DNA: TGTGCCAGCAGTTTATCGAGGAACACTGAAGCTTTCTTT
size: -
V: TRBV27
J: TRBJ1-1
D: -

CDR3: CASSPQLSGSTDTQYF
DNA: TGCGCCAGCAGCCCGCAACTAAGTGGGTCCACAGATACGCAGTATTTT
size: once
V: TRBV4-1
J: TRBJ2-3
D: -

CDR3: CASSLVGGNTEAFF
DNA: TGTGCCAGCAGCTTGGTGGGGGGTAACACTGAAGCTTTCTTT
size: -
V: TRBV5-5
J: TRBJ1-1
D: -

CDR3: CASRDQLNTEAFF
DNA: TGTGCCAGCCGTGATCAGCTGAACACTGAAGCTTTCTTT
size: -
V: TRBV6-1
J: TRBJ1-1
D: -

CDR3: CSVVGGTGFYEQYF
DNA: TGCAGCGTTGTAGGAGGGACAGGGTTCTACGAGCAGTACTTC
size: -
V: TRBV29-1
J: TRBJ2-7
D: TRBD1

CDR3: CAIRSTGESNQPQHF
DNA: TGTGCCATCAGATCGACAGGGGAAAGCAATCAGCCCCAGCATTTT
size: -
V: TRBV10-3
J: TRBJ1-5
D: TRBD1

CDR3: CASSDTGLYEQYF
DNA: TGTGCCAGTAGCGACACAGGACTATACGAGCAGTACTTC
size: -
V: TRBV19
J: TRBJ2-7
D: -

CDR3: CASRDRGDYGYTF
DNA: TGTGCCAGCAGGGACAGGGGGGACTATGGCTACACCTTC
size: once
V: TRBV7-9
J: TRBJ1-2
D: TRBD1

CDR3: CASSLEGGAYEQYF
DNA: TGTGCCAGCAGTTTAGAGGGAGGTGCCTACGAGCAGTACTTC
size: -
V: TRBV28
J: TRBJ2-7
D: -

CDR3: CASSWGPYEQYF
DNA: TGTGCCAGCAGTTGGGGCCCCTACGAGCAGTACTTC
size: -
V: TRBV6-2/TRBV6-3
J: TRBJ2-7
D: -

CDR3: CATSEAGIGPQYF
DNA: TGTGCCACCAGTGAGGCGGGAATAGGTCCGCAGTATTTT
size: -
V: TRBV24-1
J: TRBJ2-3
D: -

CDR3: CASSLQAAGGYTF
DNA: TGTGCCAGCAGCCTACAGGCGGCTGGAGGCTACACCTTC
size: -
V: TRBV6-5
J: TRBJ1-2
D: -

CDR3: CASRLALGGSVNTEAFF
DNA: TGTGCAAGTCGCTTAGCCCTCGGGGGTTCGGTGAACACTGAAGCTTTCTTT
size: once
V: TRBV12-2
J: TRBJ1-1
D: -

CDR3: CASSLRRVTQETQYF
DNA: TGTGCCAGCAGTTTACGGCGCGTAACCCAAGAGACCCAGTACTTC
size: -
V: TRBV27
J: TRBJ2-5
D: -

CDR3: CSVRRGQIYGYTF
DNA: TGCAGCGTGAGGAGAGGGCAGATATATGGCTACACCTTC
size: -
V: TRBV29-1
J: TRBJ1-2
D: -

CDR3: CASSRGGGASKETQYF
DNA: TGTGCCAGTAGTAGAGGCGGGGGTGCGTCGAAAGAGACCCAGTACTTC
size: few
V: TRBV19
J: TRBJ2-5
D: TRBD2

CDR3: CASSVGQMNTGELFF
DNA: TGTGCCAGCAGCGTGGGACAGATGAACACCGGGGAGCTGTTTTTT
size: -
V: TRBV5-6
J: TRBJ2-2
D: TRBD1

CDR3: CASSNRGYEQYF
DNA: TGTGCCAGCAGCAATCGGGGCTACGAGCAGTACTTC
size: once
V: TRBV11-3
J: TRBJ2-7
D: -

CDR3: CASSIAWDSSGNTIYF
DNA: TGTGCCAGTAGTATTGCCTGGGACAGCTCTGGAAACACCATATATTTT
size: once
V: TRBV19
J: TRBJ1-3
D: TRBD1

CDR3: CASTLGLASETQYF
DNA: TGCGCCAGCACCTTAGGACTAGCCTCAGAGACCCAGTACTTC
size: -
V: TRBV4-1
J: TRBJ2-5
D: TRBD2

CDR3: CASSVPGDRERGGYTF
DNA: TGTGCCAGCAGCGTGCCCGGGGACAGGGAGAGGGGCGGCTACACCTTC
size: -
V: TRBV9
J: TRBJ1-2
D: TRBD1

CDR3: CASSTLAGVYNEQFF
DNA: TGCGCCAGCAGCACACTAGCGGGAGTCTACAATGAGCAGTTCTTC
size: -
V: TRBV5-1
J: TRBJ2-1
D: TRBD2

CDR3: CASSFPGQAIAGANVLTF
DNA: TGTGCCAGTAGTTTTCCGGGACAGGCTATAGCTGGGGCCAACGTCCTGACTTTC
size: few
V: TRBV19
J: TRBJ2-6
D: TRBD1

CDR3: CASREQAMNTEAFF
DNA: TGTGCCAGCAGAGAACAGGCCATGAACACTGAAGCTTTCTTT
size: -
V: TRBV6-6
J: TRBJ1-1
D: -

CDR3: CASNARSRARSATQYF
DNA: TGTGCCAGCAACGCCCGAAGCAGGGCGAGGTCTGCTACGCAGTATTTT
size: -
V: TRBV7-8
J: TRBJ2-3
D: -

CDR3: CASSLQGGNTEAFF
DNA: TGCGCCAGCAGCTTACAAGGCGGCAACACTGAAGCTTTCTTT
size: -
V: TRBV5-1
J: TRBJ1-1
D: -

CDR3: CASSISHLTEAFF
DNA: TGTGCCAGCTCTATTAGCCACCTCACTGAAGCTTTCTTT
size: -
V: TRBV6-6
J: TRBJ1-1
D: -

CDR3: CASSINWGAQPQHF
DNA: TGTGCCAGCAGCATCAATTGGGGGGCTCAGCCCCAGCATTTT
size: once
V: TRBV28
J: TRBJ1-5
D: -

CDR3: CASKVGEGTGNTIYF
DNA: TGTGCCAGCAAAGTAGGAGAGGGAACTGGAAACACCATATATTTT
size: -
V: TRBV6-5
J: TRBJ1-3
D: -

CDR3: CAISERAGPETQYF
DNA: TGTGCCATCAGTGAACGGGCCGGCCCAGAGACCCAGTACTTC
size: -
V: TRBV10-3
J: TRBJ2-5
D: -

CDR3: CASSPRTGEGYTF
DNA: TGTGCCAGCTCACCCCGGACAGGAGAAGGCTACACCTTC
size: -
V: TRBV18
J: TRBJ1-2
D: TRBD1

CDR3: CASSQVIPRLENTGELFF
DNA: TGCGCCAGCAGCCAAGTCATACCCCGGCTCGAAAACACCGGGGAGCTGTTTTTT
size: -
V: TRBV4-1
J: TRBJ2-2
D: -

CDR3: CACRTGVRETQYF
DNA: TGTGCCTGCCGCACGGGGGTGCGGGAGACCCAGTACTTC
size: -
V: TRBV6-5
J: TRBJ2-5
D: -

CDR3: CSVDMGGDGNTIYF
DNA: TGCAGCGTTGATATGGGGGGTGACGGAAACACCATATATTTT
size: once
V: TRBV29-1
J: TRBJ1-3
D: -